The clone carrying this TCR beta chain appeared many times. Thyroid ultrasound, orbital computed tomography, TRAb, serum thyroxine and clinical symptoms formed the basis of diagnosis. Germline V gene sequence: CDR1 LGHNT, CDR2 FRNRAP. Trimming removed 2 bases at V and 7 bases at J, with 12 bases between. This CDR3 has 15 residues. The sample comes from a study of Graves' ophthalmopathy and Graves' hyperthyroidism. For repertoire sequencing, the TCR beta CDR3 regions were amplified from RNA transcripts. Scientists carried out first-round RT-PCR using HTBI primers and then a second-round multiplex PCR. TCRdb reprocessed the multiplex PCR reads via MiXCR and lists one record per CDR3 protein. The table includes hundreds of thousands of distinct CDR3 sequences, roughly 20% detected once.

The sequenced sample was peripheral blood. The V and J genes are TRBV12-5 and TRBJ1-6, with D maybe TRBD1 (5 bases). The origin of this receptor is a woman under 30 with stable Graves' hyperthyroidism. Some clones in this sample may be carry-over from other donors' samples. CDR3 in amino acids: CASGLSNSGNSPLHF. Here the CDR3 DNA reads TGTGCTAGTGGTTTGTCGAATTCAGGGAATTCACCCCTCCACTTT.